This T cell receptor beta chain was sequenced during a study of T cell responses to AZD1222 COVID-19 vaccine. The CDR3 covers 18 residues. The V end was cut by 1 base, the J end by 0 bases, with 18 bases between. The germline CDR1 and CDR2 sequences are MDHEN and SYDVKM. Profiling relied on immunoSEQ multiplex PCR, and the TCRdb table lists in-frame clones only, not all of them. This table holds tens of thousands of clones, about 93% found once. The sample consisted of peripheral blood, taken on day 0 of AZD1222 vaccination. This receptor was obtained from an adult in good health. This chain links TRBV28 with TRBJ1-2; D is possibly TRBD1 (5 bases). The CDR3, as DNA: TGTGCCAGCAGTTTATCCAAATATCTAGGGGTTACTAACTATGGCTACACCTTC. It specifies CASSLSKYLGVTNYGYTF.